This T cell receptor beta chain was profiled in a study of technical replicates of blood from a few donors. Measured with immunoSEQ multiplex PCR; TCRdb has only the in-frame clones, and not every one. The table shows 84,000 or so clones, with 95% to 98% occurring only once. This CDR3 region has 17 residues. V lost 5 bases, J lost 5 bases, and 13 bases stayed unmatched. Germline V CDR1 and CDR2: PRHDT, FYEKMQ (reference sequence). This TCR came from a human donor in good health. Sequencing used T cells isolated from PBMCs. V and J are TRBV13 and TRBJ2-1; the match to TRBD1 covers 9 bases. Here the CDR3 reads CASSGPTGGHINNEQFF. For the CDR3, the DNA is TGTGCCAGCAGCGGACCGACAGGGGGTCATATCAACAATGAGCAGTTCTTC.